Shown below are 7 T cell receptor beta chains from a single sample sequenced in a study of cytomegalovirus exposure and HLA in healthy donors. PCR primers comprised 60 Vbeta and 13 Jbeta primers. Clones were sequenced by immunoSEQ multiplex PCR, and TCRdb holds only the in-frame ones, with some missing. The table shows 70,000 to 95,000 clones, with about three quarters occurring only once. Sequencing input: PBMCs. These receptors were obtained from a man younger than 40 in good health and CMV-seropositive.

CDR3 region: CASRRTSDTGELFF. The CDR3 nucleotides are TGTGCCAGCAGACGGACTAGCGACACCGGGGAGCTGTTTTTT. This rearrangement joins TRBV11-3 to TRBJ2-2; 9 positions match TRBD2. V was clipped by 6 bases and J by 3 bases; unmatched bases: 2. There are 14 residues in the CDR3. The germline gives CDR1 SGHNT, CDR2 YENEEA.

V gene TRBV28 combines with J gene TRBJ2-7; TRBD2 might be the D (5 bases). CDR3 length equals 17 residues. V lost 3 bases, J lost 4 bases, and 22 bases lay in between. CDR1 is MDHEN, CDR2 SYDVKM, per germline. CDR3 sequence reads: CASSLRTDDVGPYEQYF. The CDR3 region has the DNA TGTGCCAGCAGTTTGAGGACTGACGACGTCGGTCCTTACGAGCAGTACTTC. Using reference TRBV28 and TRBJ2-7 for the parts outside the CDR3, the full variable domain is DVKVTQSSRYLVKRTGEKVFLECVQDMDHENMFWYRQDPGLGLRLIYFSYDVKMKEKGDIPEGYSVSREKKERFSLILESASTNQTSMYLCASSLRTDDVGPYEQYFGPGTRLTVT.

V gene TRBV19 combines with J gene TRBJ2-7; no reliable D call. Looked up from germline, CDR1 is LNHDA and CDR2 is SQIVND (reference sequence). Trimming shortened V by 5 bases and J by 7 bases, and 24 bases separated the two germline ends. CDR3 length: 16 residues. This CDR3 is CASSLTKILLTREQYF. The CDR3 nucleotides read TGTGCCAGTAGTCTCACGAAGATCTTACTTACGAGGGAGCAGTACTTC.

This clone was detected a few times. This chain connects TRBV6-6 to TRBJ2-2; TRBD1 matches 9 bases. The CDR3 contains 15 residues. Germline V lookup: CDR1 MNHNY, CDR2 SVGAGI (reference sequence). After removal of 5 bases from V and 5 bases from J, the junction contained 6 bases not matched to a gene. CDR3 loop: CASSPGQGRTGELFF. The CDR3 DNA sequence: TGTGCCAGCAGTCCCGGACAGGGGAGGACCGGGGAGCTGTTTTTT.

The chain has TRBV7-6 and TRBJ2-5, with D perhaps matching TRBD2 (5 bases). This CDR3 is 14 amino acids long. Looked up from germline, CDR1 is SGHVS and CDR2 is FNYEAQ. The V end was cut by 2 bases, the J end by 4 bases, with 11 bases between. CDR3 bases: TGTGCCAGCAGCTTAAGGCTAGCCGCAGAGACCCAGTACTTC. It translates to CASSLRLAAETQYF.

The V and J genes are TRBV9 and TRBJ1-6; TRBD1 is a possible D gene (5 bases). The V gene's germline CDR1 is SGDLS and CDR2 YYNGEE. V was clipped by 0 bases and J by 10 bases, with 11 bases between them. The CDR3 totals 14 residues. Here the CDR3 DNA reads TGTGCCAGCAGCGTAGGGGGCCCCGGGTCACCCCTCCACTTT. Translation gives CASSVGGPGSPLHF. Full variable domain (rest looked up from reference TRBV9 and TRBJ1-6): DSGVTQTPKHLITATGQRVTLRCSPRSGDLSVYWYQQSLDQGLQFLIQYYNGEERAKGNILERFSAQQFPDLHSELNLSSLELGDSALYFCASSVGGPGSPLHFGNGTRLTVT.

CDR3 region: CASSLRPLAGGESYTDTQYF. CDR3 bases: TGTGCCAGCAGCCTCCGGCCCCTAGCTGGGGGCGAGAGTTACACAGATACGCAGTATTTT. The chain recombines TRBV4-2 with TRBJ2-3; D is perhaps TRBD1 (6 bases). The germline V gene encodes CDR1 LGHNA and CDR2 YNFKEQ. The CDR3 spans 20 residues. The germline V and J ends were trimmed by 4 bases and 2 bases, with 28 bases remaining between them.